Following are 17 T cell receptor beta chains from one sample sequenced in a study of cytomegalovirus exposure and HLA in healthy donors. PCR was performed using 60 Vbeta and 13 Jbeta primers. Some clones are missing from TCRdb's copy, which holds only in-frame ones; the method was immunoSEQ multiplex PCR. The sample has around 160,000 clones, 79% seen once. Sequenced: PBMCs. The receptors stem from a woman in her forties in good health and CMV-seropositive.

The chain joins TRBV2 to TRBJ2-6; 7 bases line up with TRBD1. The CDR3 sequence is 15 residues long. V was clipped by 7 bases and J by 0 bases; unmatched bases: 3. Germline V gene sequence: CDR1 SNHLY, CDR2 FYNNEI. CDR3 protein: CASMGQPSGANVLTF. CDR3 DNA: TGTGCCAGCATGGGACAGCCCTCTGGGGCCAACGTCCTGACTTTC.

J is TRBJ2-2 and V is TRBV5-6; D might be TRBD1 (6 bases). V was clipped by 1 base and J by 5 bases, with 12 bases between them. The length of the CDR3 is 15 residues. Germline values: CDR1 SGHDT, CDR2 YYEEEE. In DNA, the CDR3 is TGTGCCAGCAGCTTGTGGGGTACAGGGACCGGGGAGCTGTTTTTT. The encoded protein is CASSLWGTGTGELFF.

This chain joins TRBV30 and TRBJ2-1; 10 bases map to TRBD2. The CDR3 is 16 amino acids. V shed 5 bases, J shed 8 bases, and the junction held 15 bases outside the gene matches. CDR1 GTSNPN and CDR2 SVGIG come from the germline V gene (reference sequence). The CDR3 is CAWRRRSGGAKDEQFF. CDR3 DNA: TGTGCCTGGCGTAGACGAAGCGGGGGGGCAAAGGATGAGCAGTTCTTC.

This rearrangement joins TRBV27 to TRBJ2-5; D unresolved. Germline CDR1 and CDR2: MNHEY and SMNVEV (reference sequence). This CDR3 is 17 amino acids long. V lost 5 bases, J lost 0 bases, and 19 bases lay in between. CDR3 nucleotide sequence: TGTGCCAGCAGTCTGCAGTCTTACCTCCTGTACCAAGAGACCCAGTACTTC. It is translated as CASSLQSYLLYQETQYF.

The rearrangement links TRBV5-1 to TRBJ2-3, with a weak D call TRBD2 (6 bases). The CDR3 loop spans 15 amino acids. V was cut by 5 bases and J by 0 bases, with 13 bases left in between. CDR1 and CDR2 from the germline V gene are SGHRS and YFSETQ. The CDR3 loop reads CASRVSGTSTDTQYF. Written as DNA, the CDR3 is TGCGCCAGCAGGGTCTCCGGGACTAGCACAGATACGCAGTATTTT.

CDR3 residues: CAWSAPDRLTRGYTF. CDR3 nucleotide sequence: TGTGCCTGGAGTGCCCCGGACAGGCTTACGAGGGGGTACACCTTC. The chain carries TRBV30 and TRBJ1-2; 7 nucleotides match TRBD1. The V gene's germline CDR1 is GTSNPN and CDR2 SVGIG (reference sequence). The CDR3 consists of 15 residues. J gave up 11 bases and V 1 base, and 16 bases lay outside the gene matches.

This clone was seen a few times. This chain's CDR3 is CASSQDERWEKLFF. The CDR3 region has the DNA TGCGCCAGCAGCCAAGACGAGAGATGGGAAAAACTGTTTTTT. The chain links TRBV4-1 to TRBJ1-4; D remains ambiguous. Germline CDR1 MGHRA, CDR2 YSYEKL. This CDR3 spans 14 amino acids. V gave up 0 bases and J gave up 8 bases, with 10 bases separating them.

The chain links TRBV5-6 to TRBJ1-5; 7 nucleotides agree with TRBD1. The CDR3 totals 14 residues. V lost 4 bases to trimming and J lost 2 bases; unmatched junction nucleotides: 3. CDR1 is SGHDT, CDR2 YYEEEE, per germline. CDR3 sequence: CASSVDRGNQPQHF. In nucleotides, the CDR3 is TGTGCCAGCAGCGTAGACAGGGGCAATCAGCCCCAGCATTTT.

As DNA, the CDR3 is TGTGCCAGCTCACCACCGCTAGCCGCTAACTATGGCTACACCTTC. It codes for CASSPPLAANYGYTF. The chain carries TRBV18 and TRBJ1-2; no reliable D call. The CDR3 extends over 15 amino acids. V lost 0 bases and J 0 bases, leaving 8 bases between the germline ends. CDR1 is KGHSH and CDR2 is LQKENI in the germline V gene.

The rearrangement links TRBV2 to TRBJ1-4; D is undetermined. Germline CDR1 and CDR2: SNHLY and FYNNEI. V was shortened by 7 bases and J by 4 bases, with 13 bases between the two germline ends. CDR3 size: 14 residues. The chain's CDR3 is CASNLLGLNEKLFF. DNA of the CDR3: TGTGCCAGCAATCTTTTAGGACTTAATGAAAAACTGTTTTTT.

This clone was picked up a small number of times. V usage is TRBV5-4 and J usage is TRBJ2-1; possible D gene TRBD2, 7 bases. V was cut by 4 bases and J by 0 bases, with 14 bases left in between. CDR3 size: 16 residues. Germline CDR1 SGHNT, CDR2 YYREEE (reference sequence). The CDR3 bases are TGTGCCAGCAGCAGGGGGGGTGGAGGCTCCTACAATGAGCAGTTCTTC. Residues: CASSRGGGGSYNEQFF. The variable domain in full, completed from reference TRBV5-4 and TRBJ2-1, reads ETGVTQSPTHLIKTRGQQVTLRCSSQSGHNTVSWYQQALGQGPQFIFQYYREEENGRGNFPPRFSGLQFPNYSSELNVNALELDDSALYLCASSRGGGGSYNEQFFGPGTRLTVL.

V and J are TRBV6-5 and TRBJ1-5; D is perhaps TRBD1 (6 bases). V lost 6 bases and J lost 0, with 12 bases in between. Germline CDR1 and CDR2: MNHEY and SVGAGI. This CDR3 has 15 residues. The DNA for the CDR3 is TGTGCCAGCAGAAGAGACAGGAATAGCAATCAGCCCCAGCATTTT. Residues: CASRRDRNSNQPQHF.

CDR3 region: CASSLAGGGARTEQFF. The CDR3 DNA reads TGCGCCAGCAGCTTGGCAGGCGGGGGGGCCCGTACTGAGCAGTTCTTC. The V call is TRBV5-1, the J call TRBJ2-1; TRBD2 matches at 9 bases. With 0 bases clipped from V and 9 bases from J, the junction kept 10 bases outside the gene matches. The germline gives CDR1 SGHRS, CDR2 YFSETQ. The CDR3 length is 16 residues.

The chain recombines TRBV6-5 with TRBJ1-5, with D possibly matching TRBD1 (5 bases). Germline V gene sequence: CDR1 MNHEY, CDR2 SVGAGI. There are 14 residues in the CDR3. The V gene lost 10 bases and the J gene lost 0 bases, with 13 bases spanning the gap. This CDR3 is CATSTVDSNQPQHF. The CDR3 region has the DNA TGTGCCACCTCGACAGTAGATAGCAATCAGCCCCAGCATTTT.

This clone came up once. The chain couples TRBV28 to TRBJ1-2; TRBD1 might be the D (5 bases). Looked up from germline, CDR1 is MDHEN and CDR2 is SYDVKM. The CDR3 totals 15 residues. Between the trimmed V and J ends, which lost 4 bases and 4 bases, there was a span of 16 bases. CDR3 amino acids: CASSSAGPATYGYTF. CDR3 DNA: TGTGCCAGCAGTTCAGCAGGGCCGGCTACCTATGGCTACACCTTC.

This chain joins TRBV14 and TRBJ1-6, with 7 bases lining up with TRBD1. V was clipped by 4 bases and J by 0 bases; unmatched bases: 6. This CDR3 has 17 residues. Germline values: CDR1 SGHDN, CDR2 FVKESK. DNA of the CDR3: TGTGCCAGCAGCCGAAAACAGGGGAGCTCCTATAATTCACCCCTCCACTTT. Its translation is CASSRKQGSSYNSPLHF.

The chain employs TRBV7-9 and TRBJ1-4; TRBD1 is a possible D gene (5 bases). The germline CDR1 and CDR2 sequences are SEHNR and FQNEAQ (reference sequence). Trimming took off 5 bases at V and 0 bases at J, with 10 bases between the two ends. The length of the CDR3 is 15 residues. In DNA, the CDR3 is TGTGCCAGCAGCCCAGGACATACAACTAATGAAAAACTGTTTTTT. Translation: CASSPGHTTNEKLFF.